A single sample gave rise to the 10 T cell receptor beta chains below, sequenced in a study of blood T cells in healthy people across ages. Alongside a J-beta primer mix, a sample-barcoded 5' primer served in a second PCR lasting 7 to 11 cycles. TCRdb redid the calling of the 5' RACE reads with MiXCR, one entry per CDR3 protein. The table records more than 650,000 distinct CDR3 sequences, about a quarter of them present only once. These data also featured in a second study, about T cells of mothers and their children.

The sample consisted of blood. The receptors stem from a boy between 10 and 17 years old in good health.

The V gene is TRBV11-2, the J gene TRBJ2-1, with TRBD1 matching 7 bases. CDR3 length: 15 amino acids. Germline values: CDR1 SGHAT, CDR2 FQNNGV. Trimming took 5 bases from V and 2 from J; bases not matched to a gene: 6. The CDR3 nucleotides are TGTGCCAGCAGCGCCGGGACAGCCCCCTACAATGAGCAGTTCTTC. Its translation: CASSAGTAPYNEQFF.

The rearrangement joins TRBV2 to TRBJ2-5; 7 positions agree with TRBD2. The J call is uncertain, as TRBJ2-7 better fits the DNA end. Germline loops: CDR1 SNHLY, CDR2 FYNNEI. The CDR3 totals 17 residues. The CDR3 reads CASSHGWGGEVRNEQYF. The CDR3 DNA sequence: TGTGCCAGCAGTCACGGATGGGGAGGGGAGGTGAGGAACGAGCAGTACTTC.

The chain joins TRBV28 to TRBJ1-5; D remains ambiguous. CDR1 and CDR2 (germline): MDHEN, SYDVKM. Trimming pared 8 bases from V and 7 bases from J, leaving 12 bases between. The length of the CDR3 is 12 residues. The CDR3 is CASSFPIQPQHF. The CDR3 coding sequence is TGTGCCAGCTCCTTCCCCATCCAGCCCCAGCATTTT.

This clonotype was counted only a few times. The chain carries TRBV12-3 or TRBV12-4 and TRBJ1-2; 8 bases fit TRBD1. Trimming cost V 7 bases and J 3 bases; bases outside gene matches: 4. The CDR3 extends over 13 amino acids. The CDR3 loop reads CASTKTGDYGYTF. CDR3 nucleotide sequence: TGTGCCAGCACTAAGACAGGGGACTATGGCTACACCTTC.

This CDR3 reads CASSFAGTADPSGQYF. In nucleotides, the CDR3 is TGCGCCAGCAGCTTCGCCGGGACAGCGGACCCTAGCGGGCAGTACTTC. This chain links TRBV5-1 with TRBJ2-5, with a weak D call TRBD2 (8 bases). The CDR3 runs 16 residues. Germline lookup yields CDR1 SGHRS and CDR2 YFSETQ. The V gene lost 2 bases and the J gene lost 11 bases, with 25 bases spanning the gap. Complete variable domain (other parts from reference TRBV5-1 and TRBJ2-5): KAGVTQTPRYLIKTRGQQVTLSCSPISGHRSVSWYQQTPGQGLQFLFEYFSETQRNKGNFPGRFSGRQFSNSRSEMNVSTLELGDSALYLCASSFAGTADPSGQYFGPGTRLLVL.

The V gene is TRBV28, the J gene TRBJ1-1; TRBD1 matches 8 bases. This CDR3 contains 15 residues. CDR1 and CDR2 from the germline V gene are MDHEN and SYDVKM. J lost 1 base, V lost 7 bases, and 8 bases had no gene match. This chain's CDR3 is CASIPAGTGNTEAFF. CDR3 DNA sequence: TGTGCCAGCATCCCCGCCGGGACAGGGAACACTGAAGCTTTCTTT.

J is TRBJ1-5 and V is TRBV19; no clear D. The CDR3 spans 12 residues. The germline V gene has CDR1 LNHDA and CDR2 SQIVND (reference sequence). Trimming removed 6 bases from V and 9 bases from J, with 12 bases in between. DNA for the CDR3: TGTGCCAGTAGGTCGCAAGAAAGGCCCCAGCATTTT. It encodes CASRSQERPQHF.

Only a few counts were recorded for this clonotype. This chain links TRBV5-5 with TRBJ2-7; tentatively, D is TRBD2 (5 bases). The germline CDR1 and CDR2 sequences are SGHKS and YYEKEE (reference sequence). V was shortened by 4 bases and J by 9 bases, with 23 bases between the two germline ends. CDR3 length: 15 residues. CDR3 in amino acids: CASSPSTGPGNGQYF. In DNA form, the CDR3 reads TGTGCCAGCAGCCCGTCTACCGGGCCCGGGAACGGGCAGTACTTC.

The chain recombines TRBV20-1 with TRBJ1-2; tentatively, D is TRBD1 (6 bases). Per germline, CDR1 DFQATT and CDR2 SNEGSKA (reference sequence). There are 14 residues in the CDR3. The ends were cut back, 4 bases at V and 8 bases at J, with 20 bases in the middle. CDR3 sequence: CSATRHRAFGGYTF. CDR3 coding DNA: TGCAGTGCTACAAGGCACAGGGCCTTTGGGGGCTACACCTTC.

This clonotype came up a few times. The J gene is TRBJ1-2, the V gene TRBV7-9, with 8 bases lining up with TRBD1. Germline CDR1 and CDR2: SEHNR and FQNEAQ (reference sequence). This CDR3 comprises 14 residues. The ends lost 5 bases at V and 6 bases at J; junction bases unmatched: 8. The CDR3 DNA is TGTGCCAGCAGCCCGGGACAGGCGGGGGATGGCTACACCTTC. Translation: CASSPGQAGDGYTF.